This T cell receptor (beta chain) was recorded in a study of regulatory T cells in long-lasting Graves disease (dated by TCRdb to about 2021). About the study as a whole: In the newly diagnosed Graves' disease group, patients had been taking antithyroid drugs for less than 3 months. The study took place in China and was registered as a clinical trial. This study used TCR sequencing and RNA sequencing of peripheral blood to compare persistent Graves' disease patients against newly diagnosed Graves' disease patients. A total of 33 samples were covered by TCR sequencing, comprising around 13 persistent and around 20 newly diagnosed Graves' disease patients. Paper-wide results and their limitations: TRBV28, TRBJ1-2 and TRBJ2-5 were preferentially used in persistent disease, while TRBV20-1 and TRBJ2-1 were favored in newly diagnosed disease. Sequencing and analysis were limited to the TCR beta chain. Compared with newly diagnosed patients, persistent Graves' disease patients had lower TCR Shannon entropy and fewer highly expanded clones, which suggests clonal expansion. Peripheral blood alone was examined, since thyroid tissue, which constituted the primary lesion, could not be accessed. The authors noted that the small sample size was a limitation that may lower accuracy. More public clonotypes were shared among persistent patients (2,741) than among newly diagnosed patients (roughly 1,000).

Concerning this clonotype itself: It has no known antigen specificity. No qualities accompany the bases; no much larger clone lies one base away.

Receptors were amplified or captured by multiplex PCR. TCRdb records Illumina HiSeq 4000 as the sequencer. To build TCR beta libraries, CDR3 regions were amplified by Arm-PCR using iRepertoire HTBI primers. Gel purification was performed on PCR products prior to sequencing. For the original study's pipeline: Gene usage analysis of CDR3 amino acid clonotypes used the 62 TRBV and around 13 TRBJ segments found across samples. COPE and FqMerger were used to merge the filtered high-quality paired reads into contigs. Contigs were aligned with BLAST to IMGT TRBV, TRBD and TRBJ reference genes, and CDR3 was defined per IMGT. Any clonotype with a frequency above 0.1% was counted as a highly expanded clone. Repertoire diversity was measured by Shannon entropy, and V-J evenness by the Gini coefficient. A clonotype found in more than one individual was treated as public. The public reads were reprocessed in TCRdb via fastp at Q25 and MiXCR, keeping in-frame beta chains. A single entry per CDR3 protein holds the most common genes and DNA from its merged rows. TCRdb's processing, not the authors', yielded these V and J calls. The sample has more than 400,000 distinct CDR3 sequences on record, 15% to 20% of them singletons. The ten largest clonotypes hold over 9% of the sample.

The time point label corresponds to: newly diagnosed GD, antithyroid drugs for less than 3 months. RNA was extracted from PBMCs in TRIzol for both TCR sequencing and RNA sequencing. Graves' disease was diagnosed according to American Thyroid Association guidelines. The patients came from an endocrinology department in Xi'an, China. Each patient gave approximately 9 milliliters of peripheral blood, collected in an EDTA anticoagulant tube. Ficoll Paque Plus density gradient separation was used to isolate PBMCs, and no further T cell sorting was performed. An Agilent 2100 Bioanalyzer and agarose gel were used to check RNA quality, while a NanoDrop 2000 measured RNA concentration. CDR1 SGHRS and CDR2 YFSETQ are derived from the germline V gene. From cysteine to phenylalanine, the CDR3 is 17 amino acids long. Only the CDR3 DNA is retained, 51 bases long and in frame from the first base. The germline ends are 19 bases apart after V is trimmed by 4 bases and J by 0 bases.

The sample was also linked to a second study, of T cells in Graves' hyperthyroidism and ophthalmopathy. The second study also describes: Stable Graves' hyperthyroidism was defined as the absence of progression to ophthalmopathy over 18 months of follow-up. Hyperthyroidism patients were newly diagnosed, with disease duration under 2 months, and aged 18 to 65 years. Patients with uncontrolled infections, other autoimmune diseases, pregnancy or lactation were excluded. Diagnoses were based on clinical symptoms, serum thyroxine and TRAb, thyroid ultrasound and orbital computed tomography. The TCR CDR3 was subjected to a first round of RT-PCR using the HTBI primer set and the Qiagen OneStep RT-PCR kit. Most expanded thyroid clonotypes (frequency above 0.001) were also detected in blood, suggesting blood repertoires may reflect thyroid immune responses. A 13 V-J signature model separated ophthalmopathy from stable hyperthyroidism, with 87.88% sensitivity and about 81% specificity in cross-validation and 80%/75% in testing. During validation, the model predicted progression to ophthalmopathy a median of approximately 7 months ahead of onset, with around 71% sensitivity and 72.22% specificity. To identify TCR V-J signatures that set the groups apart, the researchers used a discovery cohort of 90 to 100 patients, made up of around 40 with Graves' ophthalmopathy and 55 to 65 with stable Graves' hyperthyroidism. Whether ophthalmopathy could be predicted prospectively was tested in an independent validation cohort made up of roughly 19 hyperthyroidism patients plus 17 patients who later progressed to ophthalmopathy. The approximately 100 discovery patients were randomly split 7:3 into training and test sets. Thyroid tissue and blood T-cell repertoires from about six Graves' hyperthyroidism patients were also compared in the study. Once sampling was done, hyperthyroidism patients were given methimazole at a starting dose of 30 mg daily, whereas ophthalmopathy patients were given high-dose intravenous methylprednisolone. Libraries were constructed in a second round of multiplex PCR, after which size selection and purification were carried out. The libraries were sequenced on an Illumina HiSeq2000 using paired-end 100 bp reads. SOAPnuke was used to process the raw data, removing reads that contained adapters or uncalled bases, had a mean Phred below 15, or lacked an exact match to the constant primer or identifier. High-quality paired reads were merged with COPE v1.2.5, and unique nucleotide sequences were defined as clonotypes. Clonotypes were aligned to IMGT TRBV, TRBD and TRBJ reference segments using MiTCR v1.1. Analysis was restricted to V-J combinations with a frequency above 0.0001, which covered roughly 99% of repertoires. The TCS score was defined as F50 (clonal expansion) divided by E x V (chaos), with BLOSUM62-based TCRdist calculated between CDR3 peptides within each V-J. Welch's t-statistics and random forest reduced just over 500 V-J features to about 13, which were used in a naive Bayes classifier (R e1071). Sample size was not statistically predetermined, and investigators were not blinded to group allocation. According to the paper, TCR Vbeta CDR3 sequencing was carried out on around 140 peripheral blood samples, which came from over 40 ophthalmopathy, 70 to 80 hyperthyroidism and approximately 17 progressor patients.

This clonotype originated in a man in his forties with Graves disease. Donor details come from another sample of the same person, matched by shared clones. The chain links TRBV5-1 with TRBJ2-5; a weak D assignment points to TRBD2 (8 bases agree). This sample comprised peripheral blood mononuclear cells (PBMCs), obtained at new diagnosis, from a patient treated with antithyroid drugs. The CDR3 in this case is CASSAGGQVFNQETQYF. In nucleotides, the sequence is TGCGCCAGCAGCGCGGGAGGACAGGTTTTTAACCAAGAGACCCAGTACTTC.